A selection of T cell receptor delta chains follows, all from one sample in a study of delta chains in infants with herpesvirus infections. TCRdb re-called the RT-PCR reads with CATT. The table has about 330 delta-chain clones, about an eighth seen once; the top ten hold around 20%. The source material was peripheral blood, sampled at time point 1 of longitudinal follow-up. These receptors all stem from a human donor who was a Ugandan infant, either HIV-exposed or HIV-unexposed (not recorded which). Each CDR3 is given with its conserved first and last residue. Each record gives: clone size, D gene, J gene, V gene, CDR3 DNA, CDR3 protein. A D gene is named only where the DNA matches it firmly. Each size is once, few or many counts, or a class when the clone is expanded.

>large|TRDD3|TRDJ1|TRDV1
TGTGCTCTTGGGTCGACTTCCGTACTGGGGGATACCGATAAACTCATCTTT
CALGSTSVLGDTDKLIF
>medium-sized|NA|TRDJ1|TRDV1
TGTGCTCTTGGGGAACCCCATATCCTTCCTACGGTAGAGGGGATACATTTTCACACCGATAAACTCATCTTT
CALGEPHILPTVEGIHFHTDKLIF
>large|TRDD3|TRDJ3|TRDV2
TGTGCCTGTGAGTACTGGGGGAGCTCCTGGGACACCCGACAGATGTTTTTC
CACEYWGSSWDTRQMFF
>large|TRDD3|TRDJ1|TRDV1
TGTGCTCTTGGGGAAGGGGGGAGAGGACTGGGGGATGGGACCGATAAACTCATCTTT
CALGEGGRGLGDGTDKLIF
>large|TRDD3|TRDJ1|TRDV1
TGTGCTCTTGGGGAACGGAGCCGTACTGGGGGATACACCGATAAACTCATCTTT
CALGERSRTGGYTDKLIF
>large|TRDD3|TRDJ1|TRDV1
TGTGCTCTTGGGGACCGTAAAACCCTCCCGACGCTGGTACTGGGGGATACCGATAAACTCATCTTT
CALGDRKTLPTLVLGDTDKLIF